The clone carrying this T cell receptor (beta chain) was seen a single time. Its target is not known. These data come from a study of Ad26.COV2.S vaccination and SARS-CoV-2 variants. Turning to the study itself: It was the COV1001 Ad26.COV2.S trial arm that included the donor. Participants got Ad26.COV2.S intramuscularly, once or twice 56 days apart. Study-level findings and limits: Substantial breadth was reportedly displayed by spike-specific CD8+ and CD4+ T cell responses after vaccination. Vaccinated and placebo-treated recipients had similar non-spike TCR breadth.

Noted treatment: some 19 received Ad26.COV2.S at low or high dose, single or two shots; roughly five received placebo; per-sample allocation not given. Sampling was performed 63 days after the first vaccine or placebo injection. This CDR3 comprises 16 residues. CDR1 is SEHNR and CDR2 is FQNEAQ in the germline V gene (reference sequence). With V trimmed by 5 bases and J by 4 bases, 9 bases remained unmatched. Profiling relied on immunoSEQ multiplex PCR, and the TCRdb table lists in-frame clones only, not all of them. The sample records about 350,000 clones, around nine tenths being singletons. V gene TRBV7-9 combines with J gene TRBJ2-1; 9 positions agree with TRBD2. The sample in question was peripheral blood, obtained in a trial of Ad26.COV2.S vaccine versus placebo. This TCR came from a person aged 18-60 years who received the Ad26.COV2.S COVID-19 vaccine or a placebo. CDR3 region: CASSHGTSPLYNEQFF. CDR3 coding DNA: TGTGCCAGCAGCCACGGGACTAGCCCTTTATACAATGAGCAGTTCTTC.